The next 11 T cell receptor beta chains were all read from a single sample in a study of cytomegalovirus exposure and HLA in healthy donors. PCR involved 60 Vbeta and 13 Jbeta primers. The table came from immunoSEQ multiplex PCR; TCRdb's copy has only in-frame clones and leaves some out. The sample has 150,000 to 200,000 clones, approximately 80% seen once; the top ten hold approximately 2.4%. Specimen: PBMCs. The receptors were gathered from a woman aged 50 to 60 in good health and CMV-seropositive.

The gene calls are TRBV7-9 and TRBJ2-2; a weak D match, TRBD2 (6 bases). CDR1 SEHNR and CDR2 FQNEAQ come from the germline V gene (reference sequence). The CDR3 runs 19 residues. V lost 0 bases and J lost 3, with 20 bases in between. The CDR3, as DNA: TGTGCCAGCAGCTTAGCGGGGACGGGTGGGGGGTTGGACACCGGGGAGCTGTTTTTT. Translated: CASSLAGTGGGLDTGELFF. Full variable domain (outside the CDR3, taken from reference TRBV7-9 and TRBJ2-2): DTGVSQNPRHKITKRGQNVTFRCDPISEHNRLYWYRQTLGQGPEFLTYFQNEAQLEKSRLLSDRFSAERPKGSFSTLEIQRTEQGDSAMYLCASSLAGTGGGLDTGELFFGEGSRLTVL.

CDR3 nucleotide sequence: TGTGCCAGCAGCGCCACAGGGACGGGAGGTCGAGAGCAGTACTTC. This codes for CASSATGTGGREQYF. This chain joins TRBV7-8 and TRBJ2-7; the D gene is possibly TRBD2 (7 bases). V lost 5 bases and J 7 bases, leaving 21 bases between the germline ends. The germline V gene encodes CDR1 SGHVS and CDR2 FQNEAQ. CDR3 size: 15 residues.

The chain couples TRBV7-2 to TRBJ2-3; the match to TRBD2 covers 12 bases. CDR1 is SGHTA, CDR2 FQGNSA, per germline. The CDR3 extends over 17 amino acids. The V segment lost 4 bases and the J segment 8 bases; nucleotides outside the gene matches: 13. CDR3 nucleotide sequence: TGTGCCAGCAGCTCGAGGACTAGCGGGGTCGGTCTGGGTACGCAGTATTTT. Protein: CASSSRTSGVGLGTQYF.

V gene TRBV2 combines with J gene TRBJ2-7; 7 bases map to TRBD2. The J segment lost 0 bases and the V segment lost 7 bases, leaving 6 bases of the junction unmatched. Looked up from germline, CDR1 is SNHLY and CDR2 is FYNNEI. This CDR3 has 14 amino acids. CDR3 amino acids: CASKYPGGSYEQYF. For the CDR3, the DNA is TGTGCCAGCAAGTACCCGGGGGGCTCCTACGAGCAGTACTTC.

The chain has TRBV29-1 and TRBJ2-5; the match to TRBD2 covers 9 bases. J gave up 5 bases and V 4 bases, and 8 bases lay outside the gene matches. The germline CDR1 and CDR2 sequences are SQVTM and ANQGSEA. This CDR3 is 14 amino acids long. In DNA, the CDR3 is TGCAGCGTTGGGGCGGGGGGGCCGGGGGAGACCCAGTACTTC. Protein: CSVGAGGPGETQYF.

The chain has TRBV5-6 and TRBJ2-2, with 8 bases matching TRBD2. V lost 3 bases and J lost 4; bases outside the gene matches: 8. The CDR3 totals 16 residues. CDR1 and CDR2 (germline): SGHDT, YYEEEE. The CDR3 DNA reads as TGTGCCAGCAGCTCCCCCGGGACTAGGGGCACCGGGGAGCTGTTTTTT. It is translated as CASSSPGTRGTGELFF. Drawing the rest from reference TRBV5-6 and TRBJ2-2, the complete variable domain is DAGVTQSPTHLIKTRGQQVTLRCSPKSGHDTVSWYQQALGQGPQFIFQYYEEEERQRGNFPDRFSGHQFPNYSSELNVNALLLGDSALYLCASSSPGTRGTGELFFGEGSRLTVL.

The rearrangement joins TRBV4-2 to TRBJ1-3, with TRBD1 identical over 7 bases. The germline CDR1 and CDR2 sequences are LGHNA and YNFKEQ. The CDR3 is 14 amino acids. Trimming cost V 5 bases and J 4 bases; bases outside gene matches: 5. In DNA, the CDR3 is TGTGCCAGCAGCTTTCCGGACAGGGGAAACACCATATATTTT. It is translated as CASSFPDRGNTIYF.

This chain joins TRBV7-3 and TRBJ2-3; 12 nucleotides match TRBD2. The CDR3 contains 16 residues. Trimming at V came to 4 bases and at J to 3 bases, leaving 5 bases not matched to a gene. Germline V gene sequence: CDR1 SGHTA, CDR2 FQGTGA. The CDR3 DNA is TGTGCCAGCAGCTCCCCTAGCGGGGGGGCGACAGATACGCAGTATTTT. Protein product: CASSSPSGGATDTQYF.

The rearrangement uses TRBV6-1 and TRBJ1-5; possibly TRBD1 for D (5 bases). Germline CDR1 MNHNS, CDR2 SASEGT. V lost 3 bases and J 4 bases, leaving 13 bases between the germline ends. The CDR3 covers 15 residues. The CDR3, as DNA: TGTGCCAGCAGTGACAGGGCAGTTGGAAATCAGCCCCAGCATTTT. It specifies CASSDRAVGNQPQHF.

The rearrangement joins TRBV2 to TRBJ2-2; TRBD2 aligns across 10 bases. J was trimmed by 2 bases and V by 2 bases; bases with no gene match: 5. The length of the CDR3 is 17 residues. CDR1 is SNHLY, CDR2 FYNNEI, per germline. Here the CDR3 DNA reads TGTGCCAGCAGTGAAAATCCTAGCGGGGGAAACACCGGGGAGCTGTTTTTT. Its protein is CASSENPSGGNTGELFF.

The CDR3 sequence is CASSREGNQPQHF. CDR3 bases: TGCGCCAGCAGCAGGGAGGGAAATCAGCCCCAGCATTTT. This sequence joins TRBV5-1 and TRBJ1-5; D unclear. The V end was cut by 4 bases, the J end by 4 bases, with 9 bases between. The CDR3 consists of 13 residues. In germline, CDR1 is SGHRS, CDR2 YFSETQ.